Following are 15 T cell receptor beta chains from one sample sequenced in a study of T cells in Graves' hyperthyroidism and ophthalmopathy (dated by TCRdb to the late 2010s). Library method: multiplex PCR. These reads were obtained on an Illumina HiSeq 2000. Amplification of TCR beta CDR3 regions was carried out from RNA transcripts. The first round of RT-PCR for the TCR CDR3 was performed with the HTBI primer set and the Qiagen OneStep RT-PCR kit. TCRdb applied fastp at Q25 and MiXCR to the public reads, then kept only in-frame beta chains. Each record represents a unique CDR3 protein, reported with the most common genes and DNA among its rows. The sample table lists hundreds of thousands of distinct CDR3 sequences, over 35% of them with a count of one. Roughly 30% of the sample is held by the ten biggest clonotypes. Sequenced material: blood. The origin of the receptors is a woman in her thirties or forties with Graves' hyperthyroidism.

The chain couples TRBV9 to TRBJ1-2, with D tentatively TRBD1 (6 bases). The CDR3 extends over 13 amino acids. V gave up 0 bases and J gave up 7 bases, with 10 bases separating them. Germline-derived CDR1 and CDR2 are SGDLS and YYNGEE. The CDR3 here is CASSVARGTGYTF. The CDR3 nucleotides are TGTGCCAGCAGCGTAGCCAGGGGAACTGGCTACACCTTC.

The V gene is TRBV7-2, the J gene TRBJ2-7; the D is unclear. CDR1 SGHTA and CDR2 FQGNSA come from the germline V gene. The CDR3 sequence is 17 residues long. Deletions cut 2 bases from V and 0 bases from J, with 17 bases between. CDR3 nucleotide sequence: TGTGCCAGCAGCTTAATAAGGTTTCCCTCGGACTCCTACGAGCAGTACTTC. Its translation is CASSLIRFPSDSYEQYF.

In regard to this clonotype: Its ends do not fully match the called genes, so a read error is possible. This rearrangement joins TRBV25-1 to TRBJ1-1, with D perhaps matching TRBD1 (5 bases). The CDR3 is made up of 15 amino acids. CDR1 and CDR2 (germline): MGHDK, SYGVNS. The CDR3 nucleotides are TGTGCTAGCAGTGAATCGGTGGGACGAAACACTGAAGCTTTCTTT. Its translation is CASSESVGRNTEAFF.

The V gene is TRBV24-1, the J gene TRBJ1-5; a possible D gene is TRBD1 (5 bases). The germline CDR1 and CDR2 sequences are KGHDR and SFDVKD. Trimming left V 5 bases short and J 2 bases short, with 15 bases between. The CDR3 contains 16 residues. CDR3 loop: CATSANRGEGNQPQHF. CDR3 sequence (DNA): TGTGCCACCAGTGCGAACCGGGGGGAGGGCAATCAGCCCCAGCATTTT.

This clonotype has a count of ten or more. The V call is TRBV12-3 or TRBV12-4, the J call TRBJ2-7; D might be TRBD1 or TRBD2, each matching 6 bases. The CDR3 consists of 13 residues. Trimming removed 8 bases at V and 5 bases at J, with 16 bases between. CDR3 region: CASAPGGGHEQYF. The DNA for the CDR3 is TGTGCCAGCGCCCCCGGGGGCGGTCACGAGCAGTACTTC.

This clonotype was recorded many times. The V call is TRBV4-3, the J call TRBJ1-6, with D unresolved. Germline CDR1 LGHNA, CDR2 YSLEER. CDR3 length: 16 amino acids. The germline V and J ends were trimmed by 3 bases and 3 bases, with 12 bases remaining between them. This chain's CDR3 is CASSQHGSDYNSPLHF. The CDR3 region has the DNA TGCGCCAGCAGCCAGCACGGGTCCGACTATAATTCACCCCTCCACTTT.

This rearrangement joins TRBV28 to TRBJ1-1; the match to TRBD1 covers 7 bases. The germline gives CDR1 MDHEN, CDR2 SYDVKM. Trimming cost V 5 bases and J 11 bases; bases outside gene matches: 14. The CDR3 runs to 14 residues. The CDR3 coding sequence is TGTGCCAGCAGTCCTAGACAGGGATTGAGGGAGGCTTTCTTT. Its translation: CASSPRQGLREAFF.

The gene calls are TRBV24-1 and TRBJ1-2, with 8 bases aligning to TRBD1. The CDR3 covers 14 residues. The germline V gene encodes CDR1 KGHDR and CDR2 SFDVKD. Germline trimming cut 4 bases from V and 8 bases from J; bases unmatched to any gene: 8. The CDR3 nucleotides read TGTGCCACCAGTGAAGACAGGGGACATCGCGGCTACACCTTC. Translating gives CATSEDRGHRGYTF.

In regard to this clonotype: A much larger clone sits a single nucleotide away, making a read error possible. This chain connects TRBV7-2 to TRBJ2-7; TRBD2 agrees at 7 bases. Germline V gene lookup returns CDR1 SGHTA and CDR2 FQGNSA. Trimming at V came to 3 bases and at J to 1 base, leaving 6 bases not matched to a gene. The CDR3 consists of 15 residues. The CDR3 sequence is CASSFPSGVSYEQYF. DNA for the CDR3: TGTGCCAGCAGCTTTCCAAGCGGGGTTTCCTACGAGCAGTACTTC.

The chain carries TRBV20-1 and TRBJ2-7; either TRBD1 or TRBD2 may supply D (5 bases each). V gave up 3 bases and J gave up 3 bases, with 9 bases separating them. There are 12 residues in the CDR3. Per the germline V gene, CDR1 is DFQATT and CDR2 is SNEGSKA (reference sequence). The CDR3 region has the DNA TGCAGTGCTAGGGGACGAGACTACGAGCAGTACTTC. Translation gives CSARGRDYEQYF.

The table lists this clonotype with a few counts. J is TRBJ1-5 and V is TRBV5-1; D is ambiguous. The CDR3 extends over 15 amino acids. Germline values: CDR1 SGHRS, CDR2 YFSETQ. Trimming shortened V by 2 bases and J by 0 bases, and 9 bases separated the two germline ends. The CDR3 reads CASSFLPNSNQPQHF. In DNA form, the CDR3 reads TGCGCCAGCAGCTTTCTCCCGAATAGCAATCAGCCCCAGCATTTT. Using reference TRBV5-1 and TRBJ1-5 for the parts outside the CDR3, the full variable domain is KAGVTQTPRYLIKTRGQQVTLSCSPISGHRSVSWYQQTPGQGLQFLFEYFSETQRNKGNFPGRFSGRQFSNSRSEMNVSTLELGDSALYLCASSFLPNSNQPQHFGDGTRLSIL.

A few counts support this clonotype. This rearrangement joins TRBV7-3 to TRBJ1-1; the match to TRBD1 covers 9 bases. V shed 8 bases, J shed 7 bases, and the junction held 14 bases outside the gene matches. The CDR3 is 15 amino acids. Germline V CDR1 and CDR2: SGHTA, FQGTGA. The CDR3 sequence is CASSSGTGNEREAFF. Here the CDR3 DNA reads TGTGCCAGCTCCTCCGGGACAGGGAATGAGCGTGAAGCTTTCTTT.

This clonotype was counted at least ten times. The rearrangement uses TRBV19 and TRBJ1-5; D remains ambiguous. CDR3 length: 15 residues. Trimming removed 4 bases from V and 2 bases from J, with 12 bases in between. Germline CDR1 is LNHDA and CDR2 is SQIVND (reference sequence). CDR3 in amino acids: CASSNLGVRNQPQHF. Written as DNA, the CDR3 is TGTGCCAGTAGTAACCTCGGGGTCCGCAATCAGCCCCAGCATTTT.

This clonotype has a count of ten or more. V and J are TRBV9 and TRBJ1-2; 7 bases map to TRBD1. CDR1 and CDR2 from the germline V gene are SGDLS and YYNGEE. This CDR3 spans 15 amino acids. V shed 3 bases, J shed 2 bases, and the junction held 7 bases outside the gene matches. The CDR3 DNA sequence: TGTGCCAGCAGCGCCACCGGGACAGACAACTATGGCTACACCTTC. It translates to CASSATGTDNYGYTF.

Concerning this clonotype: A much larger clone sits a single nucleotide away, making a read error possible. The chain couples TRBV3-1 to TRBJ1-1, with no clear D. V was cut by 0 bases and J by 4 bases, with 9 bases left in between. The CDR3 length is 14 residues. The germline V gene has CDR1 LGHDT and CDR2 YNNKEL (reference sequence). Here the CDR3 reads CASSQDLWTTEAFF. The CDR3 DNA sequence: TGTGCCAGCAGCCAAGACTTGTGGACCACTGAAGCTTTCTTT.